This T cell receptor beta chain was captured in a study of CD8+CD57+ T cells in acquired aplastic anemia. Looking at the study overall: Sorted CD4+ and CD8+ cells gave a mean 3.2 ug DNA, range about 0.19 to 27.4 ug. An average of roughly 10 million reads for CD4+ cells was obtained from healthy donors.

Of note for this clonotype: Its antigen remains unknown.

The CDR3 extends over 14 amino acids. The V end was cut by 3 bases, the J end by 5 bases, with 13 bases between. CDR1 is SGHDN, CDR2 FVKESK, per germline. Points from the study as a whole: Under 35 was the count of CD8+ CDR3 sequences that patients shared with controls. Levels of CD8+ Simpson's diversity were not significantly distinct in patients versus controls.

The TCR beta profiling, which covered VDJ combination and CDR3 sequence, was carried out using genomic DNA as the template. TCRdb used MiXCR to reprocess the reads, holding one entry per CDR3 protein. The sample shows hundreds of thousands of distinct CDR3 sequences, roughly 68% of them seen only once. The sequencing sample was made of sorted CD4+, CD8+, or CD8+CD57+ T cells (not recorded which) from PBMCs. This chain joins TRBV14 and TRBJ2-5, with D tentatively TRBD1 or TRBD2 (5 bases each). This clonotype was sampled from a human donor in good health, serving as a control. In nucleotides, the CDR3 is TGTGCCAGCAGCCAGATCCGAGGGGAGGAGACCCAGTACTTC. Encoded protein: CASSQIRGEETQYF.